Following are 14 T cell receptor beta chains from one sample sequenced in a study of Graves' ophthalmopathy and Graves' hyperthyroidism. RNA served as the template for amplifying TCR beta CDR3 regions. Second-round multiplex PCR followed a first-round RT-PCR using HTBI primers. TCRdb called the multiplex PCR reads again in MiXCR, with one record for every CDR3 protein. The profile shows over a million distinct CDR3 sequences, 35% to 40% of them singletons. Sequencing was done on a sample of peripheral blood or thyroid tissue (not recorded which). Receptors originate from an adult man with Graves' hyperthyroidism.

In its sample, this clonotype was seen once. The chain combines TRBV20-1 with TRBJ2-5; TRBD2 might be the D (6 bases). Looked up from germline, CDR1 is DFQATT and CDR2 is SNEGSKA (reference sequence). V was pared by 3 bases and J by 0 bases, with 17 bases between. The CDR3 has 16 residues. The CDR3 bases are TGCAGTGCTAGCCCCCCGGGGCGGGGCAACCAAGAGACCCAGTACTTC. Amino acid sequence: CSASPPGRGNQETQYF.

The CDR3 DNA follows: TGCGCCAGCAGCCCCGAGGAGAACACTGAAGCTTTCTTT. Amino acid sequence: CASSPEENTEAFF. The chain combines TRBV4-1 with TRBJ1-1; D not certain. Trimming shortened V by 4 bases and J by 1 base, and 7 bases separated the two germline ends. The CDR3 has 13 residues. CDR1 is MGHRA and CDR2 is YSYEKL in the germline V gene.

This chain links TRBV9 with TRBJ2-2; 9 positions match TRBD1. CDR3 length: 16 residues. The germline V gene has CDR1 SGDLS and CDR2 YYNGEE. V dropped 4 bases and J dropped 5; count of bases not matched to a gene: 9. The CDR3 protein is CASSYRDREVTGELFF. CDR3 nucleotides: TGTGCCAGCAGCTACCGGGACAGGGAGGTAACCGGGGAGCTGTTTTTT. The entire variable domain, with the rest obtained from reference TRBV9 and TRBJ2-2, is as follows: DSGVTQTPKHLITATGQRVTLRCSPRSGDLSVYWYQQSLDQGLQFLIQYYNGEERAKGNILERFSAQQFPDLHSELNLSSLELGDSALYFCASSYRDREVTGELFFGEGSRLTVL.

J is TRBJ1-2 and V is TRBV7-2, with D unclear. The V gene's germline CDR1 is SGHTA and CDR2 FQGNSA. V lost 6 bases and J 7 bases, leaving 12 bases between the germline ends. The CDR3 extends over 12 amino acids. CDR3 amino acids: CASSLISLGYTF. Here the CDR3 DNA reads TGTGCCAGCAGTTTGATAAGCCTTGGCTACACCTTC.

This clonotype was observed many times. The chain combines TRBV19 with TRBJ1-5, with D unresolved. Germline-derived CDR1 and CDR2 are LNHDA and SQIVND (reference sequence). This CDR3 has 12 residues. Trimming took off 9 bases at V and 0 bases at J, with 6 bases between the two ends. CDR3 region: CASQHSNQPQHF. In nucleotides, the CDR3 is TGTGCCAGCCAGCATAGCAATCAGCCCCAGCATTTT.

The chain is built from TRBV10-2 and TRBJ2-7; 13 nucleotides line up with TRBD2. V lost 4 bases, J lost 0 bases, and 9 bases stayed unmatched. The germline CDR1 and CDR2 sequences are WSHSY and SAAADI. There are 18 residues in the CDR3. CDR3 sequence: CASSAGLAGEGSSYEQYF. The CDR3 bases are TGCGCCAGCAGTGCCGGACTAGCGGGAGAGGGGAGCTCCTACGAGCAGTACTTC.

This chain connects TRBV29-1 to TRBJ1-1, with D tentatively TRBD1 (5 bases). Germline assignment: CDR1 SQVTM and CDR2 ANQGSEA. The CDR3 spans 13 residues. V was trimmed by 6 bases and J by 8 bases, leaving 19 bases between them. In DNA, the CDR3 is TGCAGCGTCTCACCAACCGGGGCGACGGAAGCTTTCTTT. This codes for CSVSPTGATEAFF.

The chain uses TRBV10-3 and TRBJ1-5; 8 bases are a match to TRBD1. The CDR3 consists of 15 residues. Germline values: CDR1 ENHRY, CDR2 SYGVKD. The V and J ends lost 7 bases and 2 bases, in that order; junction bases with no gene match: 7. Here the CDR3 DNA reads TGTGCCATCACAGAGACAGGGGTGGGCAATCAGCCCCAGCATTTT. Translating it yields CAITETGVGNQPQHF.

This clonotype was seen ten or more times. The V and J genes are TRBV11-2 and TRBJ2-7; possible D gene TRBD2, 7 bases. Germline assignment: CDR1 SGHAT and CDR2 FQNNGV. The CDR3 length is 15 residues. V shed 5 bases and J shed 1 base, with 15 bases lying between them. The chain's CDR3 is CASSPRGGRSYEQYF. CDR3 sequence (DNA): TGTGCCAGCAGCCCTAGGGGGGGCAGGTCCTACGAGCAGTACTTC.

This clonotype was observed a handful of times. The V gene is TRBV29-1, the J gene TRBJ2-7, with 9 bases aligning to TRBD2. The V gene end was trimmed by 2 bases and the J gene end by 1 base; junction bases not matched to a gene: 12. This CDR3 contains 17 residues. The V gene's germline CDR1 is SQVTM and CDR2 ANQGSEA. CDR3 nucleotides: TGCAGCGTTGAAATATGGGGTGGCGGGAGGGTATCCTACGAGCAGTACTTC. It translates to CSVEIWGGGRVSYEQYF.

This clonotype was observed at least ten times. This chain connects TRBV29-1 to TRBJ2-7; TRBD2 matches at 9 bases. V trimming: 6 bases; J trimming: 3 bases; junction bases outside the gene matches: 9. CDR1 and CDR2 from the germline V gene are SQVTM and ANQGSEA. The CDR3 has 14 residues. CDR3 DNA sequence: TGCAGCGTCGAGAGGCGGGGGGGGGTCTACGAGCAGTACTTC. Translating it yields CSVERRGGVYEQYF.

The V gene is TRBV20-1, the J gene TRBJ1-2, with 8 bases matching TRBD1. Germline loops: CDR1 DFQATT, CDR2 SNEGSKA (reference sequence). V lost 3 bases to trimming and J lost 7 bases; unmatched junction nucleotides: 4. CDR3 length: 12 amino acids. Here the CDR3 reads CSARETGVGYTF. As DNA, the CDR3 is TGCAGTGCTAGGGAGACAGGGGTTGGCTACACCTTC.

This clonotype was seen repeatedly, ten times or more. The chain uses TRBV10-1 and TRBJ1-3, with TRBD1 identical over 8 bases. J gave up 3 bases and V 8 bases, and 3 bases lay outside the gene matches. The V gene's germline CDR1 is WNHNN and CDR2 SYGVQD (reference sequence). The CDR3 runs 13 residues. The CDR3 loop is CASPDRGGNTIYF. CDR3 in DNA: TGCGCCAGCCCCGACAGGGGTGGAAACACCATATATTTT.

This clonotype was observed many times. V usage is TRBV12-3 or TRBV12-4 and J usage is TRBJ1-1, with D uncertain. V lost 5 bases, J lost 4 bases, and 11 bases lay in between. CDR3 size: 13 residues. The CDR3 DNA sequence: TGTGCCAGCAGTCAGACACCCAGCACTGAAGCTTTCTTT. Translating gives CASSQTPSTEAFF.